This T cell receptor (beta chain) appears in the sequencing data of a study of cytomegalovirus exposure and HLA in healthy donors. Trimming stripped 4 bases from V and 2 bases from J, with 15 bases between. The CDR3 has 15 amino acids. The V gene's germline CDR1 is SEHNR and CDR2 FQNEAQ (reference sequence). 13 Jbeta primers and 60 Vbeta primers were used for the PCR. Clones were sequenced by immunoSEQ multiplex PCR, and TCRdb holds only the in-frame ones, with some missing. The sample yields 150,000 to 200,000 clones, around three quarters seen once. The sequenced sample was PBMCs. The J gene is TRBJ2-7, the V gene TRBV7-9; a weak D match, TRBD2 (6 bases). The clonotype was recovered from a woman in her thirties or forties in good health and CMV-seronegative. The CDR3 DNA follows: TGTGCCAGCAGCTCCCAAGCGGGTTCCGCCTACGAGCAGTACTTC. Translating gives CASSSQAGSAYEQYF.